This T cell receptor beta chain was retrieved from a study of T cell changes during pregnancy in multiple sclerosis. The V end lost 8 bases, the J end lost 4 bases, and 8 bases lay between the germline ends. Germline values: CDR1 SGHVS, CDR2 FNYEAQ. The CDR3 covers 12 residues. Here immunoSEQ multiplex PCR was the method, and the copy in TCRdb shows in-frame clones only, minus some. The profile shows over 90,000 clones, 93% of them singletons. The chain carries TRBV7-6 and TRBJ2-2; the D is unclear. This sequence originates from a female donor with multiple sclerosis, enrolled in a pregnancy study. Sequenced here: peripheral blood, sampled after pregnancy. This CDR3 reads CASLGPTGELFF. CDR3 coding DNA: TGTGCCAGCCTAGGTCCCACCGGGGAGCTGTTTTTT.